This TCR beta chain was sequenced for a study of blood T cell repertoires in COVID-19. The CDR3 is 13 amino acids. In germline, CDR1 is SGHDT, CDR2 YYEEEE. Between the trimmed V and J ends, which lost 1 base and 4 bases, there was a span of 6 bases. Methods used by the authors: For nucleated cells, counts were estimated from reference gene primer amplification. Profiled with immunoSEQ multiplex PCR; TCRdb holds only in-frame clones, not every one. V and J calls and clone size are given by that table; D and trimming were obtained from the DNA. Here the sample spans over 85,000 clones, less than 75% being singletons.

The chain couples TRBV5-6 to TRBJ1-5; no reliable D call. The sequenced sample consisted of peripheral blood. The clonotype comes from a woman aged 55-75 years with acute or convalescent COVID-19. The CDR3 region has the DNA TGTGCCAGCAGCTTGACGGGAAATCAGCCCCAGCATTTT. It codes for CASSLTGNQPQHF.